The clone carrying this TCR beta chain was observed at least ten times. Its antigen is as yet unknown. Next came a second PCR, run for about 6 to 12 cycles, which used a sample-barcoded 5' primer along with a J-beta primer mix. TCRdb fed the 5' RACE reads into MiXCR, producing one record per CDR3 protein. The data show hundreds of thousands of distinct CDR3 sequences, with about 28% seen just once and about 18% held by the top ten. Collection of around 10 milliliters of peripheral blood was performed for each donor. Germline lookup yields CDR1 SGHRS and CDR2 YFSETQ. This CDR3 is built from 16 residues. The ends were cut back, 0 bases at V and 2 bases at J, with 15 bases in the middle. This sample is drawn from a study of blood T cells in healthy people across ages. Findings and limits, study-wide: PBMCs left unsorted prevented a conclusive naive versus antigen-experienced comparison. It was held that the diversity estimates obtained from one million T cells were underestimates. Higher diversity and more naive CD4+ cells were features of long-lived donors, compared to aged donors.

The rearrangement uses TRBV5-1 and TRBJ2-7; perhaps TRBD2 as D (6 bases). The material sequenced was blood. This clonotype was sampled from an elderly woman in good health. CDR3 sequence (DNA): TGCGCCAGCAGCTTGGGGGTGACTAGGGAAACCTACGAGCAGTACTTC. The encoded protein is CASSLGVTRETYEQYF. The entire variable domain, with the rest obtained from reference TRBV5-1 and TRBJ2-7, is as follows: KAGVTQTPRYLIKTRGQQVTLSCSPISGHRSVSWYQQTPGQGLQFLFEYFSETQRNKGNFPGRFSGRQFSNSRSEMNVSTLELGDSALYLCASSLGVTRETYEQYFGPGTRLTVT.